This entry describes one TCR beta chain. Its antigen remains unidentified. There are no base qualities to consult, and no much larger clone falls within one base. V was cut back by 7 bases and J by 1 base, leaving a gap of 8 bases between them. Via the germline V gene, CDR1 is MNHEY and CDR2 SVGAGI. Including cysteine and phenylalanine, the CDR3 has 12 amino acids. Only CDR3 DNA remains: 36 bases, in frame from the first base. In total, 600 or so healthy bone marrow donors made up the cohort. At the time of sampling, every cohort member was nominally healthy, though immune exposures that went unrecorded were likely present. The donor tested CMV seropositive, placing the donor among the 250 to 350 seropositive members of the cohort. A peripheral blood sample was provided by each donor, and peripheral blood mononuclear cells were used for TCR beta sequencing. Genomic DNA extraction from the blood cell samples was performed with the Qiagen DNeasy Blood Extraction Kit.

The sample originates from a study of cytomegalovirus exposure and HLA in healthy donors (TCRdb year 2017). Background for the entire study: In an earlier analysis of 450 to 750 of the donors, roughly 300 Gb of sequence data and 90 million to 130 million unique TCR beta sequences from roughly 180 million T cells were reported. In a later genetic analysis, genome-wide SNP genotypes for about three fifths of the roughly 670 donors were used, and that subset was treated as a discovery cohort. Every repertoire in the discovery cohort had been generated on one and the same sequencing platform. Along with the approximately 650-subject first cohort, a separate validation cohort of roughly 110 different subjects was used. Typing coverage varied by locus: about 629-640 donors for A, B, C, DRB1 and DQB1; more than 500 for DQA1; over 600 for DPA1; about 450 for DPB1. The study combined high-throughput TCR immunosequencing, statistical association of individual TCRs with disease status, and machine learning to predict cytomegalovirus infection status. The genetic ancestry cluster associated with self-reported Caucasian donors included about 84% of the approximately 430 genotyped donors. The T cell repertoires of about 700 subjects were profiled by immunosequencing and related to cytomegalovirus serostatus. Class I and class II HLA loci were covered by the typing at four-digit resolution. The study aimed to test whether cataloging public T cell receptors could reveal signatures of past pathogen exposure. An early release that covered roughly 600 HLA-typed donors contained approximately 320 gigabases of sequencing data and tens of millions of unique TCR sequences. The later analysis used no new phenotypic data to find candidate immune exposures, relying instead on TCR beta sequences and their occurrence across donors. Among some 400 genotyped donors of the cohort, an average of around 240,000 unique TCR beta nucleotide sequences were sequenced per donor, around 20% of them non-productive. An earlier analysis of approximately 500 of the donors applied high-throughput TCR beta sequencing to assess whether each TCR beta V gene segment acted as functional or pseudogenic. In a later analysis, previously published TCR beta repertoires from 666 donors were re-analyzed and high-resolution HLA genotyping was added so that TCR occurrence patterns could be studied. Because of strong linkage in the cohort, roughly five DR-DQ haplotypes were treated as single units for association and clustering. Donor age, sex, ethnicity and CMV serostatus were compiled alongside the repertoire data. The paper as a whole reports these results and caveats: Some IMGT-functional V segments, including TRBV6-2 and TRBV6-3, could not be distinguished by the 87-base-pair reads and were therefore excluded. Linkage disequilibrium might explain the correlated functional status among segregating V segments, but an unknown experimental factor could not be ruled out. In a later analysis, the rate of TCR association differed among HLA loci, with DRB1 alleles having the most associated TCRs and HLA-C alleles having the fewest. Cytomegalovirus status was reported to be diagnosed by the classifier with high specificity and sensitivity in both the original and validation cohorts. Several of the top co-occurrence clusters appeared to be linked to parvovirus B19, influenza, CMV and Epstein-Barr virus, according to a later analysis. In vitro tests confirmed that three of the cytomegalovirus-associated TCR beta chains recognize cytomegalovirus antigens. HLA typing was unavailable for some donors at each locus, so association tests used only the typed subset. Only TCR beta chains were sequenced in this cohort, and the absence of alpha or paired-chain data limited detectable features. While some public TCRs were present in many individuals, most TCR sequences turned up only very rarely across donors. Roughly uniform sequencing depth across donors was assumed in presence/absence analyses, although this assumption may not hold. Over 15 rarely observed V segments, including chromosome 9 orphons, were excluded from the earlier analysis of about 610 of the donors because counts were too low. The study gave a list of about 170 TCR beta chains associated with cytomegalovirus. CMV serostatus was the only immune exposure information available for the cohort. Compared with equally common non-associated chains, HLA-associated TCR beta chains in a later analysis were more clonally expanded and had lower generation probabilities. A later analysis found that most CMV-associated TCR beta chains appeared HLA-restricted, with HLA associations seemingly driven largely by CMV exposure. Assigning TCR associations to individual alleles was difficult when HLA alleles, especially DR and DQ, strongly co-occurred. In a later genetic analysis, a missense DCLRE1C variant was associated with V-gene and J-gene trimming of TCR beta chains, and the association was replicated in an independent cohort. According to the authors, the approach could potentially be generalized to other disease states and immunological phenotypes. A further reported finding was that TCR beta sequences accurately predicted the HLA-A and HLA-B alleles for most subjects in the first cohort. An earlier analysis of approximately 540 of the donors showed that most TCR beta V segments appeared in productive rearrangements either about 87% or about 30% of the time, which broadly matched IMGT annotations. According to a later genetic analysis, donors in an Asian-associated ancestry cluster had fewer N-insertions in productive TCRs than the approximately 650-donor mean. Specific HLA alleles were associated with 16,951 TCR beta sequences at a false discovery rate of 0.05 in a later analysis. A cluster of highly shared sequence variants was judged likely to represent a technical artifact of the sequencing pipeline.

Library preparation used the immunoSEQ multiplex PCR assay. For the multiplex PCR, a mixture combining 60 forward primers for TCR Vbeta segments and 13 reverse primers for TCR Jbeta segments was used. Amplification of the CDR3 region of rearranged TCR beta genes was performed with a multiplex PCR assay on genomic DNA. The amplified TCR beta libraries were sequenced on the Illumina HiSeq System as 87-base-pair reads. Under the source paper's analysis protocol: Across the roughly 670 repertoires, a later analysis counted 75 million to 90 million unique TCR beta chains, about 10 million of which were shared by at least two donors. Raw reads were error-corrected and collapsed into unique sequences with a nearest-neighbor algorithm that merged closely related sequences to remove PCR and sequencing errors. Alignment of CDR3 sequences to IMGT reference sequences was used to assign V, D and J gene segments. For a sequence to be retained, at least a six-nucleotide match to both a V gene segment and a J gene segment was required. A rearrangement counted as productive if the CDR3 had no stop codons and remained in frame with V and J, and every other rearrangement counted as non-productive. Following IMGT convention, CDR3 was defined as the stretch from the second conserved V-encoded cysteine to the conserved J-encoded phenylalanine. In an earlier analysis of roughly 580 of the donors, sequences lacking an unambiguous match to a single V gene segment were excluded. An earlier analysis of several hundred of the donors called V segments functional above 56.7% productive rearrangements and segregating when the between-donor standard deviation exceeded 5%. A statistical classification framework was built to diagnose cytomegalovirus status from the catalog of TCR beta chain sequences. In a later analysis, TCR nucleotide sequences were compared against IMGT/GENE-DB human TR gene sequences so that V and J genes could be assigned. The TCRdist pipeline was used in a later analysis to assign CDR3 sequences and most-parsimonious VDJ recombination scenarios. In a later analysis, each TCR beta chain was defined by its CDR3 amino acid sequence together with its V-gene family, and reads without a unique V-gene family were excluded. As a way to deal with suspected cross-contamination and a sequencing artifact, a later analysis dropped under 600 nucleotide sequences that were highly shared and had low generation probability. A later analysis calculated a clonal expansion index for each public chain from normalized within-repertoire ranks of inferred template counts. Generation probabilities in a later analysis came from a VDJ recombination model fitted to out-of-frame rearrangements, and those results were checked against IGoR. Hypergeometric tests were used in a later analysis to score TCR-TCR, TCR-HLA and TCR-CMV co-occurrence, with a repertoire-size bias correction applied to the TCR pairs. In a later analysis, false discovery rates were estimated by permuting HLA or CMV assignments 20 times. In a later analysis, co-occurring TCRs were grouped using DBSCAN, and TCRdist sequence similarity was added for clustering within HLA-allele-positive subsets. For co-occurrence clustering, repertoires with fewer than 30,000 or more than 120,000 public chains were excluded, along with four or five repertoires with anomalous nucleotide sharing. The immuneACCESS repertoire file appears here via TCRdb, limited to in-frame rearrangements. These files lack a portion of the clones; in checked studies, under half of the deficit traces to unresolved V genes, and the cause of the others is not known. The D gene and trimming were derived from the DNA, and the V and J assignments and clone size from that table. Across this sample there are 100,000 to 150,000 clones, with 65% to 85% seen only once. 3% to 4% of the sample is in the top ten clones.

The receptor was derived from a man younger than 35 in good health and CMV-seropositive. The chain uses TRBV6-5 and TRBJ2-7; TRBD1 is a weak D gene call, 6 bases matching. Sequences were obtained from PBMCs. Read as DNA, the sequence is TGTGCCAGCATCGGACAGTCCTACGAGCAGTACTTC. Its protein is CASIGQSYEQYF.